This TCR beta chain was retrieved from a study of blood T cell repertoires in COVID-19. There are 16 residues in the CDR3. Trimming cost V 7 bases and J 8 bases; bases outside gene matches: 14. Germline V gene data show CDR1 as LGHNA and CDR2 as YSLEER. Repertoires were generated with immunoSEQ multiplex PCR, while TCRdb's copy carries only in-frame clones and drops some. The sample comprises about 130,000 clones, about 74% of which are singletons, and 6% rests with the top ten. The chain has TRBV4-3 and TRBJ2-1; 10 bases line up with TRBD2. The clonotype originates from a man older than 75 with COVID-19, enrolled during active disease. Specimen: peripheral blood. CDR3 DNA: TGCGCCAGCAAAAAGAGACTAGCGGGTCTTAGCGATGAGCAGTTCTTC. Protein: CASKKRLAGLSDEQFF.